This T cell receptor beta chain was recovered during a study of CD4+ T cells in melanoma. CDR1 and CDR2 (germline): GTSNPN, SVGIG (reference sequence). V lost 0 bases and J lost 5, with 7 bases in between. The CDR3 covers 12 residues. Clones were read by immunoSEQ multiplex PCR, and TCRdb kept only the in-frame ones, dropping some. Of 15,000 to 20,000 clones listed, 81% are singletons. This clonotype was obtained from a human donor with melanoma. The chain employs TRBV30 and TRBJ2-5; no firm D call. The sequenced sample was cells from a culture (not recorded whether cultured in vitro). CDR3 in amino acids: CAWSVQVETQYF. CDR3 coding DNA: TGTGCCTGGAGTGTCCAGGTGGAGACCCAGTACTTC.